Below, one T cell receptor (beta chain) is given with its context. The source of the sample is a study of pediatric ulcerative colitis. Sequencing was performed with immunoSEQ multiplex PCR; in TCRdb, only in-frame clones are kept and a portion is missing. The table records about 32,000 clones, about four fifths of them present only once. V was shortened by 7 bases and J by 8 bases, with 11 bases between the two germline ends. This CDR3 has 12 amino acids. CDR1 and CDR2 (germline): LNHDA, SQIVND (reference sequence). This clonotype originated in a boy younger than 18 with severe ulcerative colitis. This rearrangement joins TRBV19 to TRBJ2-2, with a weak D call TRBD1 (6 bases). Material: blood. The DNA for the CDR3 is TGTGCCAGTACCCCAGGGGTTGGGGAGCTGTTTTTT. This translates into CASTPGVGELFF.